One sample yielded the 10 T cell receptor beta chains listed below, sequenced in a study of blood T cell repertoires in COVID-19. Clones were sequenced by immunoSEQ multiplex PCR, and TCRdb holds only the in-frame ones, with some missing. The repertoire holds 250,000 to 300,000 clones, with around 90% as singletons. The specimen was PBMCs or T cells enriched from blood (not recorded which). The origin of the receptors is a woman aged 40-49 years who had recovered from COVID-19.

The chain uses TRBV14 and TRBJ1-2, with D perhaps matching TRBD1 (5 bases). Per germline, CDR1 SGHDN and CDR2 FVKESK. This CDR3 region has 15 residues. Trimming removed 0 bases at V and 5 bases at J, with 13 bases between. The chain's CDR3 is CASSQDPITGYGYTF. The CDR3 DNA sequence: TGTGCCAGCAGCCAAGATCCCATAACAGGATATGGCTACACCTTC.

The chain has TRBV9 and TRBJ2-3; TRBD2 might be the D (5 bases). The length of the CDR3 is 15 residues. V was cut by 0 bases and J by 5 bases, with 13 bases left in between. CDR1 SGDLS and CDR2 YYNGEE come from the germline V gene. The CDR3 DNA reads TGTGCCAGCAGCGTAGGAGGGCATAACCTAGATACGCAGTATTTT. The encoded protein is CASSVGGHNLDTQYF.

This chain joins TRBV15 and TRBJ2-5; TRBD2 agrees at 12 bases. The ends lost 5 bases at V and 3 bases at J; junction bases unmatched: 7. Per the germline V gene, CDR1 is LNHNV and CDR2 is YYDKDF (reference sequence). The CDR3 has 16 amino acids. The CDR3 loop is CATSGGLAGPKETQYF. The CDR3 coding sequence is TGTGCCACCAGCGGAGGACTAGCGGGGCCCAAAGAGACCCAGTACTTC.

The chain combines TRBV15 with TRBJ1-2; D is undetermined. The germline CDR1 and CDR2 sequences are LNHNV and YYDKDF (reference sequence). The CDR3 runs 13 residues. V was clipped by 3 bases and J by 3 bases, with 8 bases between them. CDR3 nucleotide sequence: TGTGCCACCAGCAGGAACACGTACTATGGCTACACCTTC. This gives the protein CATSRNTYYGYTF.

The rearrangement uses TRBV5-4 and TRBJ1-2; 7 bases match TRBD1. The V gene end was trimmed by 4 bases and the J gene end by 6 bases; junction bases not matched to a gene: 12. Germline V gene lookup returns CDR1 SGHNT and CDR2 YYREEE (reference sequence). The CDR3 covers 15 residues. The CDR3 nucleotides are TGTGCCAGCAGCCGACAAGAGACAGGGTATCATGGCTACACCTTC. Its translation: CASSRQETGYHGYTF.

The chain combines TRBV2 with TRBJ2-2; 8 nucleotides align to TRBD2. There are 16 residues in the CDR3. With 7 bases clipped from V and 10 bases from J, the junction kept 17 bases outside the gene matches. Germline CDR1 is SNHLY and CDR2 is FYNNEI. In nucleotides, the CDR3 is TGTGCCAGCACCCCCCTCGGGGTAGCGGGGAAGGAGGAGCTGTTTTTT. Protein product: CASTPLGVAGKEELFF.

This chain links TRBV6-5 with TRBJ1-2, with TRBD1 matching over 9 bases. The CDR3 loop spans 14 amino acids. Trimming at V came to 2 bases and at J to 6 bases, leaving 4 bases not matched to a gene. Looked up from germline, CDR1 is MNHEY and CDR2 is SVGAGI. CDR3 sequence (DNA): TGTGCCAGCAGTTACCCCGGGACAGGGAATGGCTACACCTTC. Residues: CASSYPGTGNGYTF.

V gene TRBV3-1 (or the pseudogene TRBV3-2) combines with J gene TRBJ1-4, with TRBD1 matching over 8 bases. From germline, CDR1 is LGHDT and CDR2 YNNKEL (reference sequence). This CDR3 is built from 14 residues. V trimming: 1 base; J trimming: 10 bases; junction bases outside the gene matches: 5. CDR3: CASSQGGTGGKLFF. In DNA form, the CDR3 reads TGTGCCAGCAGCCAAGGAGGGACAGGCGGAAAACTGTTTTTT.

The chain recombines TRBV7-9 with TRBJ2-6; possibly TRBD2 for D (5 bases). The CDR3 runs to 18 residues. Trimming left V 1 base short and J 2 bases short, with 15 bases between. Germline CDR1 is SEHNR and CDR2 is FQNEAQ (reference sequence). CDR3 nucleotide sequence: TGTGCCAGCAGCTTAGAGGTGCGGGCCACGACTGGGGCCAACGTCCTGACTTTC. Translating it yields CASSLEVRATTGANVLTF. Variable domain in full (rest from reference TRBV7-9 and TRBJ2-6): DTGVSQNPRHKITKRGQNVTFRCDPISEHNRLYWYRQTLGQGPEFLTYFQNEAQLEKSRLLSDRFSAERPKGSFSTLEIQRTEQGDSAMYLCASSLEVRATTGANVLTFGAGSRLTVL.

CDR3 sequence: CASSAVGLSNQPQHF. The DNA of the CDR3 is TGCGCCAGCAGCGCGGTAGGTTTGAGCAATCAGCCCCAGCATTTT. The genes are TRBV5-1 and TRBJ1-5, with D unclear. The germline V and J ends were trimmed by 4 bases and 1 base, with 12 bases remaining between them. The CDR3 runs 15 residues. Germline CDR1 SGHRS, CDR2 YFSETQ.